The rows below give T cell receptor beta chains drawn from one sample of a study of blood T cell repertoires in COVID-19. Clones were read by immunoSEQ multiplex PCR, and TCRdb kept only the in-frame ones, dropping some. Of around 70,000 clones in the sample, roughly nine tenths are singletons; the top ten hold about a tenth. Material: peripheral blood. The receptors stem from a human donor in a cohort sampled during active COVID-19. Each CDR3 is given with its conserved first and last residue. A D gene is named only where the DNA matches it firmly. Only part of the rows carry a size: once, few, many, or a class if the clone is expanded.

v_gene: TRBV18; d_gene: -; abundance: -; j_gene: TRBJ1-5; CDR3nt: TGTGCCAGCTCACCACGGGGGCAGGCGGGGGACCAGCCCCAGCATTTT; CDR3aa: CASSPRGQAGDQPQHF
v_gene: TRBV9; d_gene: TRBD2; abundance: -; j_gene: TRBJ2-1; CDR3nt: TGTGCCAGCAGCGTAAGGACTAGCACAGTCGATGAGCAGTTCTTC; CDR3aa: CASSVRTSTVDEQFF
v_gene: TRBV19; d_gene: -; abundance: -; j_gene: TRBJ2-5; CDR3nt: TGTGCCAGTAGCTCGGCACAGTTAACGGAGACCCAGTACTTC; CDR3aa: CASSSAQLTETQYF
v_gene: TRBV19; d_gene: -; abundance: -; j_gene: TRBJ1-5; CDR3nt: TGTGCCAGTAGTATCCTGGGGGGAGAACGCAATCAGCCCCAGCATTTT; CDR3aa: CASSILGGERNQPQHF
v_gene: TRBV27; d_gene: TRBD1; abundance: -; j_gene: TRBJ2-7; CDR3nt: TGTGCCAGCGCCACTAAGCAGGGGGTGTACGAGCAGTACTTC; CDR3aa: CASATKQGVYEQYF
v_gene: TRBV6-5; d_gene: -; abundance: -; j_gene: TRBJ2-4; CDR3nt: TGTGCCAGCAGCGGGACAATCGGAAACATTCAGTACTTC; CDR3aa: CASSGTIGNIQYF
v_gene: TRBV3-1/TRBV3-2; d_gene: TRBD2; abundance: -; j_gene: TRBJ2-3; CDR3nt: TGTGCCAGCAGCCAAGGACTAGCGGGAGGCACAGATACGCAGTATTTT; CDR3aa: CASSQGLAGGTDTQYF
v_gene: TRBV3-1/TRBV3-2; d_gene: TRBD1; abundance: once; j_gene: TRBJ1-6; CDR3nt: TGTGCCAGCAGCCCGACAGGGGGGCCGTATAATTCACCCCTCCACTTT; CDR3aa: CASSPTGGPYNSPLHF
v_gene: TRBV19; d_gene: TRBD2; abundance: -; j_gene: TRBJ2-7; CDR3nt: TGTGCCAGTAGTATAGAAACTCTTGCGGGAGCAGGCCACGAGCAGTACTTC; CDR3aa: CASSIETLAGAGHEQYF
v_gene: TRBV7-3; d_gene: TRBD1; abundance: -; j_gene: TRBJ2-1; CDR3nt: TGTGCCAGCAGCCGGGGTACCTCAGGGGGTGGAAGTGAGCAGTTCTTC; CDR3aa: CASSRGTSGGGSEQFF
v_gene: TRBV3-1/TRBV3-2; d_gene: TRBD2; abundance: -; j_gene: TRBJ2-1; CDR3nt: TGTGCCAGCAGCCAAGATCGACTAGCCGGTTATGAGCAGTTCTTC; CDR3aa: CASSQDRLAGYEQFF
v_gene: TRBV5-4; d_gene: -; abundance: -; j_gene: TRBJ1-2; CDR3nt: TGTGCCAGCAGCGTGTGGACACGAGACTATGGCTACACCTTC; CDR3aa: CASSVWTRDYGYTF
v_gene: TRBV7-2; d_gene: -; abundance: -; j_gene: TRBJ1-6; CDR3nt: TGTGCCAGCAGCTTAGCCCCAGGATCGGGAAATTCACCCCTCCACTTT; CDR3aa: CASSLAPGSGNSPLHF
v_gene: TRBV7-3; d_gene: TRBD2; abundance: -; j_gene: TRBJ2-1; CDR3nt: TGTGCCAGCAGCTTAACGGCTAGCGGGCCGTTCAATGAGCAGTTCTTC; CDR3aa: CASSLTASGPFNEQFF
v_gene: TRBV10-3; d_gene: -; abundance: -; j_gene: TRBJ2-7; CDR3nt: TGTGCCATCAGTCGGGACAAGAATAGCGAGCAGTACTTC; CDR3aa: CAISRDKNSEQYF
v_gene: TRBV2; d_gene: TRBD2; abundance: -; j_gene: TRBJ2-1; CDR3nt: TGTGCCAGCAGTGCCCGGACTAGCGGGAGAATCCATGAGCAGTTCTTC; CDR3aa: CASSARTSGRIHEQFF
v_gene: TRBV4-3; d_gene: -; abundance: -; j_gene: TRBJ2-3; CDR3nt: TGCGCCAGCAGCCAAGTCGGTACTTCACCGGATACGCAGTATTTT; CDR3aa: CASSQVGTSPDTQYF
v_gene: TRBV11-2; d_gene: -; abundance: -; j_gene: TRBJ2-7; CDR3nt: TGTGCCAGCAGCTTCAACCTAGCGATCCACTACGAGCAGTACTTC; CDR3aa: CASSFNLAIHYEQYF
v_gene: TRBV27; d_gene: TRBD1; abundance: few; j_gene: TRBJ1-6; CDR3nt: TGTGCCAGCAGTCGAGGACAGGGCGGTACACCCCTCCACTTT; CDR3aa: CASSRGQGGTPLHF
v_gene: TRBV7-2; d_gene: TRBD2; abundance: -; j_gene: TRBJ2-7; CDR3nt: TGTGCCAGCAGCCCGGGACTAGCGGGAGGGCCTCGGTACGAGCAGTACTTC; CDR3aa: CASSPGLAGGPRYEQYF